This TCR beta chain emerged from a study of PD-1 blockade in classical Hodgkin lymphoma (dated by TCRdb to 2018 to 2021). Background on the whole study: Nivolumab dosing was 3 mg/kg intravenously every 2 weeks, continuing until either disease progression or unacceptable toxicity. The study used CyTOF and TCR beta sequencing to define a peripheral blood immune signature of response to PD-1 blockade in classical Hodgkin lymphoma.

This clone was detected once. Its antigen is currently not known. No base quality information exists; no much larger clone differs at one position. Broad study findings and their caveats: Baseline TCR diversity was reported to be lower in newly diagnosed patients than in healthy donors, and even lower in relapsed/refractory patients. Trial patients achieving complete response had baseline diversity similar to newly diagnosed patients, whereas partial responders and progressors had significantly lower diversity. By C4D1, a significant rise was seen in CD4+ TCR diversity but not in CD8+ TCR diversity (p=0.0027 vs p=0.16), and the rise was most apparent among complete responders (p=0.02). The study covered only a single clinical trial cohort, and the causes of the repertoire differences, possibly disease activity or prior therapy, were still not defined. Lower diversity was observed in patients in whom nivolumab was started less than 1 year after ASCT, and these patients were excluded from later analyses so that confounding by immune reconstitution would be avoided.

Genomic DNA was extracted with the Qiagen DNeasy kit from unsorted PBMCs and from negatively selected CD4+ and CD8+ fractions. TCR beta CDR3 regions were amplified by immunoSEQ multiplex PCR using primers annealing to V and J segments. A synthetic immune receptor repertoire was used to minimize amplification bias, and any remaining bias was removed computationally after sequencing. Per the authors' processing: Repertoire diversity was quantified as the Shannon entropy index using custom Python scripts. Unsorted, CD4+ and CD8+ repertoires were analyzed separately, except in combined analyses where CD4+ and CD8+ sequences were merged in silico. Clonal expansion was defined as at least a 2-fold frequency increase after treatment relative to C1D1, with a pseudocount of 0.5 for undetected baseline clones. Clones with 0 or 1 copy at C1D1 were classified as singleton clones, and clones with 2 or more copies were classified as non-singleton clones. Clones expanded in unsorted samples were labelled as CD4+, CD8+ or unknown by matching protein sequences in sorted samples from the same patient. Wilcoxon tests on paired samples were used to test changes in diversity from C1D1 to C4D1. The source is immuneACCESS, and TCRdb retained only in-frame sequences with V and J called. Part of the clones is not carried over; for the studies checked, unresolved V genes explain less than half of this, and the remainder is unexplained. V, J and clone size derive from that table, while D and trimming were established from the DNA sequence. This sample is represented by about 11,000 clones; 80% of them were singletons. The ten largest clones represent roughly 33% of the sample.

The CDR3 runs 11 residues from the cysteine to the phenylalanine. Solely the CDR3 DNA is kept, with 33 bases framed from the first base. Looking up the germline V gene (reference sequence) yields CDR1 DFQATT and CDR2 SNEGSKA. The sample's time point label is to be understood as: cycle 2 day 1 (C2D1) of nivolumab. All trial patients had relapsed after autologous stem cell transplantation, with cohorts A, B and C differing in prior brentuximab vedotin exposure. The trial cohort included more than 55 patients with relapsed/refractory classical Hodgkin lymphoma, and each patient had a best overall response of complete response, partial response or progressive disease. In the multi-cohort phase II CheckMate 205 trial, trial patients received single-agent nivolumab. Best overall response was determined by an independent review committee according to the 2007 International Working Group response criteria. Trial PBMCs were collected immediately before nivolumab initiation (C1D1) and during therapy at cycle 2 day 1 and cycle 4 day 1. Peripheral blood was collected in 8 mL Vacutainer Cell Preparation Tubes, from which PBMCs were isolated by centrifugation and then cryopreserved.

The sample was peripheral blood mononuclear cells (PBMCs), taken before the second cycle of nivolumab. This clonotype originated in a human donor with classical Hodgkin lymphoma. This chain is built from TRBV20-1 and TRBJ1-1; confidence is insufficient to name the D gene. The DNA sequence reads TGCAGGCCAAGCCGGGGCACTGAAGCTTTCTTT. The translation is CRPSRGTEAFF.